Detailed here is one T cell receptor beta chain. Antigen: not known. This entry comes from a study of T cell repertoires in cytomegalovirus infection. Turning to the study itself: Matching HLA type, along with CMV infection, was indicated by public TCR beta signatures.

Points from the study as a whole: CMV-specific HLA-C-restricted TCR beta clonotypes dominated the ex vivo response.

The CDR3 is made up of 17 amino acids. Germline V lookup: CDR1 MNHEY, CDR2 SVGAGI. V shed 0 bases and J shed 2 bases, with 15 bases lying between them. TCRdb ran MiXCR on the reads and lists one entry per CDR3 protein. The data show around 900,000 distinct CDR3 sequences, with more than 25% seen just once and roughly 13% held by the top ten. This TCR derives from a human donor in good health (CMV status not recorded). Some clones in this sample may be carry-over from other donors' samples. V gene TRBV6-5 combines with J gene TRBJ2-3; D tentatively fits TRBD1 or TRBD2 (5 bases each). The input for sequencing was cultured CD8+ T cells from PBMCs, taken from culture after CMV antigen stimulation. CDR3 sequence (DNA): TGTGCCAGCAGTTACTCCGGAACCAGGGACCCCACAGATACGCAGTATTTT. Translated, it gives CASSYSGTRDPTDTQYF.